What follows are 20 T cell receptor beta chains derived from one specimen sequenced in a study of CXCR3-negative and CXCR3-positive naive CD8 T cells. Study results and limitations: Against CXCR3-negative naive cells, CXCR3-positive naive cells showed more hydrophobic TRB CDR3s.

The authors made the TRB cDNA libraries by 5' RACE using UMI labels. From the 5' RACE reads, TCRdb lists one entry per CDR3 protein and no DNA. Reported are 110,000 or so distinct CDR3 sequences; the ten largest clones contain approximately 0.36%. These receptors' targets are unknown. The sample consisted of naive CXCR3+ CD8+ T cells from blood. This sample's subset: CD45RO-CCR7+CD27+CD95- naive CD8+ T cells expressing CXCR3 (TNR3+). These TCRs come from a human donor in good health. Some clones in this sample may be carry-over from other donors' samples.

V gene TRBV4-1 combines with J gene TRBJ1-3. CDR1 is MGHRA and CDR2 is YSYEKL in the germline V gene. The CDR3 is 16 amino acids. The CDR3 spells CASSQEATASGNTIYF.

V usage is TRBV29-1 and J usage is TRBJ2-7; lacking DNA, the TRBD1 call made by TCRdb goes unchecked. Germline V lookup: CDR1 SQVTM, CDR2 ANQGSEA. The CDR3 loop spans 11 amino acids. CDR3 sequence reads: CSAAGGSEQYF.

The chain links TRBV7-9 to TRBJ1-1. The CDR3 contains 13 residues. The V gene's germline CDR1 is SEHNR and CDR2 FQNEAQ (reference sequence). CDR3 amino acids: CASSRSADTEAFF.

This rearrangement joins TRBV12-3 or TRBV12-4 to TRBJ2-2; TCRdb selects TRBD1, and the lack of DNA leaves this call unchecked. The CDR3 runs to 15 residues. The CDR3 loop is CASSPRPGTTGELFF.

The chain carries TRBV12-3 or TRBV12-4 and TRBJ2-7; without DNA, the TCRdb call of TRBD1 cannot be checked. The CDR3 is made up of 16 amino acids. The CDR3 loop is CASTEGDGAGSYEQYF.

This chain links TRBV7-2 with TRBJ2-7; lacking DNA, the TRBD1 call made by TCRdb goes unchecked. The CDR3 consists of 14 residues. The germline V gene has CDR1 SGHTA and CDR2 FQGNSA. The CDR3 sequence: CASSFGRGAYEQYF.

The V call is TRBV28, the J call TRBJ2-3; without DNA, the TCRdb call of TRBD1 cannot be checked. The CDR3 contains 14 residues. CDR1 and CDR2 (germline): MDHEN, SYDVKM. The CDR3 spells CASGQEGVTDTQYF.

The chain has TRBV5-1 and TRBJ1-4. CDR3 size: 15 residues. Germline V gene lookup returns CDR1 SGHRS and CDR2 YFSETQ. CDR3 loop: CASSPSGREDEKLFF.

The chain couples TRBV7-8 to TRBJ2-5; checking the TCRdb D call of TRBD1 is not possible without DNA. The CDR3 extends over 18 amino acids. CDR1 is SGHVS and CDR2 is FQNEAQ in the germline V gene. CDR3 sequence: CASSYEPDRGRSQETQYF. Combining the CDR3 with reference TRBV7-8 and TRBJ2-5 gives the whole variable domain GAGVSQSPRYKVAKRGQDVALRCDPISGHVSLFWYQQALGQGPEFLTYFQNEAQLDKSGLPSDRFFAERPEGSVSTLKIQRTQQEDSAVYLCASSYEPDRGRSQETQYFGPGTRLLVL.

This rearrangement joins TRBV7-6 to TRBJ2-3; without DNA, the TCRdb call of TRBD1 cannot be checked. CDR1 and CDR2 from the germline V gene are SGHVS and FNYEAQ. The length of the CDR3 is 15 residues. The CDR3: CASSLAGGFTDTQYF.

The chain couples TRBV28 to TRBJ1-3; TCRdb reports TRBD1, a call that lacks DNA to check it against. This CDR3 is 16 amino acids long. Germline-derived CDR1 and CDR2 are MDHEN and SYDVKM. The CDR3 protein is CASNSWSGPSGNTIYF.

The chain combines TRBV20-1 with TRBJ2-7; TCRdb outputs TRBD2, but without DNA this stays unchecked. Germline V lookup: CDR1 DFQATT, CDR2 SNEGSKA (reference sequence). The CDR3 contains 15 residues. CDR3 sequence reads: CSARVPLSGSYEQYF.

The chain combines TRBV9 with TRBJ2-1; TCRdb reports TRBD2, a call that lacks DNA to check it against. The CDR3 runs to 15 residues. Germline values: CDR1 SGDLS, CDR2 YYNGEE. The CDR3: CASSLSGRAQNEQFF.

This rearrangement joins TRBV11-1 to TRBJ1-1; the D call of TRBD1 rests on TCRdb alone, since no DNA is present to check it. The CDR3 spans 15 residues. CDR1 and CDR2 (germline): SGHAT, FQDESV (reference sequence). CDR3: CASTLSSEINTEAFF.

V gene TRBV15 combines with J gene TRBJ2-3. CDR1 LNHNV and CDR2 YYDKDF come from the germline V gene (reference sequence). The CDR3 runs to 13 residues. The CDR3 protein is CATSRGYTDTQYF.

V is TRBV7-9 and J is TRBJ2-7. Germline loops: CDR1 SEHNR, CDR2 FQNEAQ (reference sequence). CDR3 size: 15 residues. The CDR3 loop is CASSFEAGGSYEQYF.

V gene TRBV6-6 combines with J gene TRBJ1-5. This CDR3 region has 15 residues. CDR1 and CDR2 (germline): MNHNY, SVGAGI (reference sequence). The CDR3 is CASSYSPDSNQPQHF.

This CDR3 reads CASSYSSLQPQHF. The chain combines TRBV6-5 with TRBJ1-5. The CDR3 is 13 amino acids. The germline gives CDR1 MNHEY, CDR2 SVGAGI.

The CDR3 sequence: CSVEGQGPEAFF. The chain uses TRBV29-1 and TRBJ1-1; as DNA is missing, the TRBD1 call by TCRdb cannot be tested. The CDR3 covers 12 residues. Germline CDR1 reads SQVTM; CDR2 reads ANQGSEA.

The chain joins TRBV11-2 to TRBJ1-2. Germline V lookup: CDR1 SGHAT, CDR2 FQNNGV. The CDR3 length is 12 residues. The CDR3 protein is CASSLGNLSYTF.